This T cell receptor beta chain was observed in a study of shared clonotypes between healthy human individuals. Each replicate PCR on the sorted subsets used 200 to 250 ng DNA (approximately 33,000 T cell genomes). Using immunoSEQ multiplex PCR, the repertoire was profiled, and TCRdb retains in-frame clones only, with some absent. The data contain approximately 100,000 clones, around 68% of them singletons. Losses at the gene ends were 0 bases for V and 5 bases for J; bases not matched to a gene: 5. The germline gives CDR1 SGHAT, CDR2 FQNNGV. CDR3 length equals 16 residues. Source material: memory CD8+ T cells sorted from blood. Subset meaning: CD45RO+ cells pooled with CCR7-negative TemRA cells. The chain has TRBV11-2 and TRBJ2-7; 12 bases line up with TRBD2. This TCR derives from a woman aged 30 to 39 in good health. DNA for the CDR3: TGTGCCAGCAGCTTAGAAGGACTAGCGGGAAGACACGAGCAGTACTTC. Translating it yields CASSLEGLAGRHEQYF.